This TCR beta chain was obtained from a study of shared clonotypes between healthy human individuals. Overall study results and limits: Investigators expected sequencing depth to affect clonotype sharing among donors.

As concerns this clone: Its specificity is unknown.

Generated by immunoSEQ multiplex PCR, the TCRdb table keeps only in-frame clones and is missing some. The data hold about 2 million clones, with about 95% observed a single time. Deletions cut 1 base from V and 6 bases from J, with 16 bases between. Germline CDR1 LGHNA, CDR2 YSLEER. This CDR3 has 16 amino acids. Material for sequencing was naive CD4+ T cells sorted from blood. Sample subset: CD45RA+ positively selected. The source of this sequence is a man between 18 and 35 years old in good health. This chain links TRBV4-3 with TRBJ1-3, with D possibly TRBD1 on 5 matching bases. The CDR3 spells CASSQGAAQAENTIYF. The CDR3 bases are TGCGCCAGCAGCCAAGGGGCAGCACAGGCCGAAAACACCATATATTTT.